A single sample gave rise to the 17 T cell receptor beta chains below, sequenced in a study of human T cells and chemical hapten exposure (dated by TCRdb to about 2021). What this sample's time point label stands for: patch test 3, about 24 weeks after DPC sensitization. This sample's treatment or condition label indicates: therapeutic diphenylcyclopropenone sensitization with weekly scalp DPC. The library was obtained by RACE. The sequencing machine was a NextSeq 500. TCRdb cleaned the public reads at Q25 with fastp, built clones with MiXCR and kept in-frame beta chains. Rows are combined by CDR3 protein, so each entry shows the most common genes and DNA. The sample profile shows under 130,000 distinct CDR3 sequences; 30% to 35% of them were found once. Of the sample, roughly 2.7% is held by the ten largest clones. The input for sequencing was whole blood, taken in connection with sensitization to the hapten diphenylcyclopropenone (DPC). Receptors originate from a middle-aged man with alopecia areata. Some clones in this sample may be carry-over from other donors' samples.

This clonotype was seen a few times. V and J are TRBV24-1 and TRBJ2-1; 9 nucleotides match TRBD1. This CDR3 region has 14 residues. Looked up from germline, CDR1 is KGHDR and CDR2 is SFDVKD. With 5 bases clipped from V and 5 bases from J, the junction kept 3 bases outside the gene matches. The CDR3 nucleotides are TGTGCCACCAGTGCGACAGGGGGGAACAATGAGCAGTTCTTC. Translating gives CATSATGGNNEQFF.

This clonotype was found a few times. The rearrangement links TRBV6-2 or TRBV6-3 to TRBJ2-4; 9 bases are shared with TRBD1. The CDR3 has 14 amino acids. Losses at the gene ends were 4 bases for V and 9 bases for J; bases not matched to a gene: 7. In germline, CDR1 is MNHEY, CDR2 SVGEGT. In DNA, the CDR3 is TGTGCCAGCAGTTTCTGGGACAGGGAGGCCATTCAGTACTTC. The encoded protein is CASSFWDREAIQYF.

The chain is built from TRBV19 and TRBJ2-3; D may match TRBD1 or TRBD2 (5 bases each). With 2 bases removed from V and 2 bases from J, the gap between germline ends came to 14 bases. CDR1 and CDR2 (germline): LNHDA, SQIVND (reference sequence). This CDR3 region has 16 residues. CDR3 bases: TGTGCCAGTAGTATAATTCGGGGCGGATCCACAGATACGCAGTATTTT. Protein sequence: CASSIIRGGSTDTQYF.

J is TRBJ2-1 and V is TRBV5-1, with D possibly matching TRBD2 (6 bases). V was cut by 3 bases and J by 3 bases, with 13 bases left in between. The germline V gene has CDR1 SGHRS and CDR2 YFSETQ. The CDR3 sequence is 15 residues long. This CDR3 reads CASSSGLRDYNEQFF. CDR3 DNA sequence: TGCGCCAGCAGCTCCGGGTTGCGGGACTACAATGAGCAGTTCTTC.

This clonotype has a handful of counts. The chain has TRBV4-1 and TRBJ2-7; no firm D call. The CDR3 consists of 12 residues. Between the trimmed V and J ends, which lost 9 bases and 1 base, there was a span of 10 bases. Germline CDR1 is MGHRA and CDR2 is YSYEKL. The CDR3 here is CASARASYEQYF. In nucleotides, the CDR3 is TGCGCCAGTGCCCGGGCGTCCTACGAGCAGTACTTC.

The chain carries TRBV7-6 and TRBJ1-5; no reliable D call. The CDR3 totals 16 residues. Germline loops: CDR1 SGHVS, CDR2 FNYEAQ. The V gene lost 1 base and the J gene lost 0 bases, with 10 bases spanning the gap. CDR3 residues: CASSLVPSSSNQPQHF. The CDR3 region has the DNA TGTGCCAGCAGCTTAGTCCCGAGTTCTAGCAATCAGCCCCAGCATTTT.

J is TRBJ2-1 and V is TRBV19, with unresolved D. Germline V lookup: CDR1 LNHDA, CDR2 SQIVND (reference sequence). The CDR3 runs to 12 residues. V was cut by 2 bases and J by 6 bases, with 5 bases left in between. CDR3 bases: TGTGCCAGTAGTATACAGCTCAATGAGCAGTTCTTC. Translation gives CASSIQLNEQFF. The complete variable domain, with remaining parts taken from reference TRBV19 and TRBJ2-1, reads DGGITQSPKYLFRKEGQNVTLSCEQNLNHDAMYWYRQDPGQGLRLIYYSQIVNDFQKGDIAEGYSVSREKKESFPLTVTSAQKNPTAFYLCASSIQLNEQFFGPGTRLTVL.

The chain joins TRBV5-1 to TRBJ1-1, with no clear D. CDR1 and CDR2 from the germline V gene are SGHRS and YFSETQ. V lost 5 bases and J 3 bases, leaving 14 bases between the germline ends. The CDR3 runs to 14 residues. CDR3 nucleotide sequence: TGCGCCAGCAGTGTCAAAGGGTACGACACTGAAGCTTTCTTT. Encoded protein: CASSVKGYDTEAFF.

This clonotype was seen more than once but under ten times. The chain has TRBV12-3 or TRBV12-4 and TRBJ2-3; 10 bases match TRBD2. The CDR3 runs to 15 residues. Germline trimming cut 8 bases from V and 5 bases from J; bases unmatched to any gene: 10. The CDR3 sequence: CASGPSGRTGDTQYF. For the CDR3, the DNA is TGTGCCAGCGGGCCTAGCGGGAGAACCGGAGATACGCAGTATTTT.

There are a few counts of this clonotype. This chain connects TRBV11-2 to TRBJ2-2; 7 bases are shared with TRBD2. CDR3 size: 17 residues. V lost 1 base to trimming and J lost 3 bases; unmatched junction nucleotides: 8. Per germline, CDR1 SGHAT and CDR2 FQNNGV. The CDR3 coding sequence is TGTGCCAGCAGCTTAGTTCCCGGGGAGGGCCACACCGGGGAGCTGTTTTTT. It is translated as CASSLVPGEGHTGELFF.

As regards this clonotype: The conserved closing phenylalanine or tryptophan is absent in this CDR3, likely reflecting a read error. The J gene is TRBJ2-1, the V gene TRBV4-3; 9 bases agree with TRBD2. Germline CDR1 is LGHNA and CDR2 is YSLEER. The CDR3 sequence is 15 residues long. The trim removed 3 bases at V and 8 bases at J, leaving 8 bases unmatched. The CDR3 sequence: CASSQARIAGDEQFS. CDR3 DNA: TGCGCCAGCAGCCAGGCGAGGATAGCGGGAGATGAGCAGTTCTCC.

The sample holds a few counts of this clonotype. The rearrangement joins TRBV4-2 to TRBJ2-3; D is uncertain. V was cut by 4 bases and J by 1 base, with 9 bases left in between. Germline CDR1 and CDR2: LGHNA and YNFKEQ. CDR3 size: 14 residues. The CDR3 bases are TGTGCCAGCAGCCGGGATTCCGGCACAGATACGCAGTATTTT. Translating it yields CASSRDSGTDTQYF.

The J gene is TRBJ2-1, the V gene TRBV20-1, with D perhaps matching TRBD2 (11 bases). Germline V lookup: CDR1 DFQATT, CDR2 SNEGSKA (reference sequence). The CDR3 runs to 18 residues. V was shortened by 6 bases and J by 7 bases, with 31 bases between the two germline ends. CDR3 region: CSAPGQGTSGAKINEQFF. Here the CDR3 DNA reads TGCAGTGCACCGGGACAGGGGACTAGCGGAGCAAAAATAAATGAGCAGTTCTTC.

This chain links TRBV6-2 or TRBV6-3 with TRBJ2-7, with 10 bases aligning to TRBD2. This CDR3 region has 14 residues. Losses at the gene ends were 6 bases for V and 0 bases for J; bases not matched to a gene: 2. CDR1 and CDR2 (germline): MNHEY, SVGEGT. Written as DNA, the CDR3 is TGTGCCAGCAGGTCTAGCGGGAGCTCCTACGAGCAGTACGTC. Translated, it gives CASRSSGSSYEQYV.

A remark on this clonotype: At one boundary the junction diverges from the germline segment, which might be a read error. This chain joins TRBV6-6 and TRBJ2-3, with D unclear. CDR3 length equals 14 residues. Germline loops: CDR1 MNHNY, CDR2 SVGAGI (reference sequence). The CDR3 spells CATSSTLAADTQYF. Here the CDR3 DNA reads TGTGCCACCAGTTCGACTCTGGCCGCAGATACGCAGTATTTT.

The chain is built from TRBV20-1 and TRBJ2-5, with 11 bases that match TRBD2. V was pared by 0 bases and J by 2 bases, with 2 bases of the junction left unmatched. The V gene's germline CDR1 is DFQATT and CDR2 SNEGSKA (reference sequence). The CDR3 has 15 residues. This chain's CDR3 is CSARDGTSGQETQYF. Written as DNA, the CDR3 is TGCAGTGCTAGAGATGGGACTAGCGGACAAGAGACCCAGTACTTC.

This chain links TRBV6-5 with TRBJ1-5; the D gene is possibly TRBD1 (5 bases). CDR1 is MNHEY, CDR2 SVGAGI, per germline. Trimming pared 0 bases from V and 2 bases from J, leaving 11 bases between. The CDR3 spans 16 residues. CDR3 in DNA: TGTGCCAGCAGTTACTCGAGTACCAGGGGCAATCAGCCCCAGCATTTT. Its translation is CASSYSSTRGNQPQHF.